Sequencing of this T cell receptor (beta chain) was carried out in a study of T cell responses to AZD1222 COVID-19 vaccine. The overall study: Doses given second, at about 4 or about 12 weeks, were pooled.

As concerns this clone: The antigen is unknown.

CDR3 size: 17 residues. Looked up from germline, CDR1 is SGHNT and CDR2 is YENEEA. V gave up 0 bases and J gave up 0 bases, with 12 bases separating them. The data were produced by immunoSEQ multiplex PCR, yet TCRdb's version contains in-frame clones alone and is incomplete. The data contain over 95,000 clones, roughly 91% of them singletons. Study-level results: Spike-specific TCR breadth and depth went up after people got two AZD1222 doses. Only a handful of AZD1222 recipients, several in all, had baseline seropositivity. No day 14 peak samples; only post-peak repertoires were characterized.

The source was peripheral blood, collected on day 0 of AZD1222 vaccination. The gene calls are TRBV11-3 and TRBJ2-1, with D perhaps TRBD1 or TRBD2 (5 bases each). The sequence was collected from an adult in good health. The CDR3 is CASSLDRGAGSYNEQFF. The CDR3 region has the DNA TGTGCCAGCAGCTTAGATCGTGGGGCGGGCTCCTACAATGAGCAGTTCTTC.